This passage covers 31 T cell receptor beta chains from one sample sequenced in a study of breast tumors, draining lymph nodes, adjacent tissues. TCRdb reprocessed the multiplex PCR reads via MiXCR and lists one record per CDR3 protein. The sample carries around 13,000 distinct CDR3 sequences, under 80% recorded once. Sequenced sample: tumor-adjacent breast tissue. Every receptor here comes from a female donor with breast cancer. Some clones in this sample may be carry-over from other donors' samples.

The chain carries TRBV7-9 and TRBJ2-7; TRBD2 matches at 10 bases. Losses at the gene ends were 2 bases for V and 4 bases for J; bases not matched to a gene: 23. CDR1 is SEHNR, CDR2 FQNEAQ, per germline (reference sequence). The CDR3 is 21 amino acids. This CDR3 reads CASSLSGRASGSFTPSYEQYF. The CDR3 coding sequence is TGTGCCAGCAGCTTAAGTGGAAGGGCTAGCGGGAGTTTCACCCCCTCATACGAGCAGTACTTC.

This chain uses TRBV7-9 with TRBJ2-1, with 9 bases identical to TRBD2. CDR3 size: 15 residues. The V segment lost 5 bases and the J segment 2 bases; nucleotides outside the gene matches: 4. The germline V gene has CDR1 SEHNR and CDR2 FQNEAQ (reference sequence). In DNA form, the CDR3 reads TGTGCCAGCAGCACGCCTAGCGGGGCCTACAATGAGCAGTTCTTC. The encoded protein is CASSTPSGAYNEQFF.

This rearrangement joins TRBV20-1 to TRBJ2-3, with D unresolved. The CDR3 has 15 residues. CDR1 is DFQATT, CDR2 SNEGSKA, per germline (reference sequence). V was shortened by 0 bases and J by 2 bases, with 12 bases between the two germline ends. The CDR3 coding sequence is TGCAGTGCTAGAGATACCGGAACAATCACAGATACGCAGTATTTT. It codes for CSARDTGTITDTQYF.

The chain uses TRBV20-1 and TRBJ2-5; D ambiguous. Germline loops: CDR1 DFQATT, CDR2 SNEGSKA (reference sequence). V lost 2 bases, J lost 5 bases, and 9 bases lay in between. This CDR3 has 12 residues. In nucleotides, the CDR3 is TGCAGTGCTAGACCCTCAGCCGAGACCCAGTACTTC. Translation: CSARPSAETQYF.

This clonotype has at least ten counts. This chain joins TRBV20-1 and TRBJ2-1, with D hard to call. Germline values: CDR1 DFQATT, CDR2 SNEGSKA (reference sequence). V was trimmed by 6 bases and J by 8 bases, leaving 17 bases between them. CDR3 length equals 13 residues. The CDR3, as DNA: TGCAGTGCCCCCTCTGGGTCGCGCCATGAGCAGTTCTTC. Protein sequence: CSAPSGSRHEQFF.

In this sample, this clonotype turned up once. This chain connects TRBV11-1 to TRBJ2-1; 11 bases map to TRBD2. The CDR3 length is 16 residues. J lost 7 bases, V lost 1 base, and 6 bases had no gene match. CDR1 and CDR2 (germline): SGHAT, FQDESV (reference sequence). As DNA, the CDR3 is TGTGCCAGCAGCTTAGTCGGAACTAGCGGGAGAAATGAGCAGTTCTTC. Translating gives CASSLVGTSGRNEQFF.

The chain combines TRBV12-3 or TRBV12-4 with TRBJ2-3; TRBD1 aligns across 9 bases. The junction had 8 bases not matched to a gene; V was cut back by 8 bases and J by 2 bases. This CDR3 has 15 amino acids. The CDR3 DNA reads TGTGCCAGCTCGCCGGGACAGGGCTACACAGATACGCAGTATTTT. This codes for CASSPGQGYTDTQYF.

A note on this clonotype: No conserved phenylalanine or tryptophan is present at the end of the CDR3, so a read error is the likely explanation. This chain joins TRBV7-8 and TRBJ2-5; D could derive from TRBD1 or TRBD2 (5 bases each). Trimming stripped 0 bases from V and 9 bases from J, with 17 bases between. The length of the CDR3 is 15 residues. Germline V CDR1 and CDR2: SGHVS, FQNEAQ. CDR3 nucleotide sequence: TGTGCCAGCAGCTTAGCTGGACGGGACGGCTCTTCCCAGTACCTC. Translation: CASSLAGRDGSSQYL.

This clonotype was counted only a few times. V is TRBV28 and J is TRBJ2-2; D is perhaps TRBD2 (5 bases). V was cut by 4 bases and J by 0 bases, with 9 bases left in between. CDR3 length: 15 residues. Germline V gives CDR1 MDHEN, CDR2 SYDVKM. CDR3 nucleotides: TGTGCCAGCAGTTCACTAGATCCGAACACCGGGGAGCTGTTTTTT. This gives the protein CASSSLDPNTGELFF.

This clonotype was picked up one time. This chain links TRBV7-2 with TRBJ1-6; D is undetermined. Trimming pared 5 bases from V and 8 bases from J, leaving 7 bases between. Germline V lookup: CDR1 SGHTA, CDR2 FQGNSA. The CDR3 is 12 amino acids. Here the CDR3 reads CASSAEHSPLHF. Written as DNA, the CDR3 is TGTGCCAGCAGCGCCGAACATTCACCCCTCCACTTT.

This chain connects TRBV6-5 to TRBJ1-2, with 7 nucleotides matching TRBD1. V trimming: 7 bases; J trimming: 4 bases; junction bases outside the gene matches: 6. Germline V gives CDR1 MNHEY, CDR2 SVGAGI. This CDR3 spans 13 amino acids. In DNA, the CDR3 is TGTGCCAGCACCAACGACAGGGTCTATGGCTACACCTTC. Translated: CASTNDRVYGYTF.

The chain combines TRBV6-2 or TRBV6-3 with TRBJ2-1; 8 bases line up with TRBD2. CDR1 is MNHEY and CDR2 is SVGEGT in the germline V gene. The CDR3 has 14 amino acids. V lost 10 bases, J lost 12 bases, and 17 bases stayed unmatched. In nucleotides, the CDR3 is TGTGCCACCAGAACGGGACTAGTTTTGATGCGGCAGTTCTTC. This gives the protein CATRTGLVLMRQFF.

This clonotype occurred a few times. This chain connects TRBV19 to TRBJ2-7; D unclear. V was cut by 5 bases and J by 4 bases, with 6 bases left in between. CDR1 is LNHDA, CDR2 SQIVND, per germline (reference sequence). The CDR3 runs 11 residues. CDR3 coding DNA: TGTGCCAGTAGTGGATCTTACGAGCAGTACTTC. Its translation: CASSGSYEQYF.

The chain is built from TRBV4-1 and TRBJ2-7, with 7 bases matching TRBD2. V lost 0 bases, J lost 2 bases, and 10 bases stayed unmatched. Germline lookup yields CDR1 MGHRA and CDR2 YSYEKL. The CDR3 loop spans 17 amino acids. The CDR3 DNA follows: TGCGCCAGCAGCCAAGATCCTGGCGGGAGTTACCCCTACGAGCAGTACTTC. As protein: CASSQDPGGSYPYEQYF.

The V gene is TRBV4-3, the J gene TRBJ2-7, with TRBD1 as a possible D gene (5 bases). Trimming shortened V by 0 bases and J by 5 bases, and 11 bases separated the two germline ends. Per germline, CDR1 LGHNA and CDR2 YSLEER. This CDR3 comprises 14 residues. For the CDR3, the DNA is TGCGCCAGCAGCCAAGACGGCAGGGTCGACGAGCAGTACTTC. Translation gives CASSQDGRVDEQYF.

This chain uses TRBV12-3 or TRBV12-4 with TRBJ2-1; TRBD2 agrees at 8 bases. The CDR3 spans 15 residues. V trimming: 7 bases; J trimming: 8 bases; junction bases outside the gene matches: 13. DNA for the CDR3: TGTGCCAGCACCCCAACCCAGCGGGAGTTATATGAGCAGTTCTTC. This gives the protein CASTPTQRELYEQFF.

This clonotype was seen only a few times. The CDR3 nucleotides read TGCAGTGCTTCCGGGACTAGCGGTATCACAGATACGCAGTATTTT. Translation: CSASGTSGITDTQYF. The chain carries TRBV20-1 and TRBJ2-3; 11 nucleotides match TRBD2. Germline V CDR1 and CDR2: DFQATT, SNEGSKA (reference sequence). V gave up 5 bases and J gave up 2 bases; unmatched junction bases: 6. This CDR3 is 15 amino acids long.

This clonotype appeared a single time. It is unclear where the CDR3 begins or ends on the DNA, so no DNA is shown, and the CDR3 is as TCRdb lists it. The chain links TRBV7-2 to TRBJ1-6; TRBD1 reflects the table's D call only, with no check against the DNA. The CDR3 contains 20 residues when both ends are counted. Germline loops: CDR1 SGHTA, CDR2 FQGNSA. CDR3 sequence reads: CASSFYICSARTGDNSPLHF.

The chain has TRBV13 and TRBJ2-1; 9 bases are a match to TRBD1. The CDR3 totals 14 residues. From germline, CDR1 is PRHDT and CDR2 FYEKMQ (reference sequence). Unmatched junction bases numbered 4, after V lost 5 bases and J lost 5 bases. CDR3 nucleotide sequence: TGTGCCAGCAGCCTCCGGGACAGGGACAATGAGCAGTTCTTC. Protein product: CASSLRDRDNEQFF.

This clonotype occurred once. This rearrangement joins TRBV2 to TRBJ2-1; a weak D match, TRBD2 (6 bases). This CDR3 contains 16 residues. Per germline, CDR1 SNHLY and CDR2 FYNNEI. V lost 3 bases, J lost 5 bases, and 17 bases lay in between. CDR3 DNA: TGTGCCAGCAGTGATGTCCCCGTCGGGAGCCACAATGAGCAGTTCTTC. Its protein product is CASSDVPVGSHNEQFF.

The J gene is TRBJ2-1, the V gene TRBV10-1; perhaps TRBD2 as D (5 bases). Trimming cost V 4 bases and J 7 bases, with 14 bases left between them. This CDR3 is 14 amino acids long. Germline values: CDR1 WNHNN, CDR2 SYGVQD (reference sequence). The CDR3 DNA follows: TGCGCCAGCAGTGTAACGGGATATTTAAATGAGCAGTTCTTC. It encodes CASSVTGYLNEQFF.

As regards this clonotype: One junction end disagrees with the germline gene, perhaps due to a read error. The V and J genes are TRBV12-3 or TRBV12-4 and TRBJ2-1, with D tentatively TRBD1 or TRBD2 (5 bases each). The CDR3 is 14 residues long. This chain's CDR3 is CASSSSGAYNEQIF. The CDR3 DNA reads TGTGCCAGCAGCTCCTCCGGGGCCTACAATGAGCAGATCTTC.

This chain connects TRBV4-1 to TRBJ2-1; the D gene is possibly TRBD2 (6 bases). The CDR3 runs 15 residues. The V end was cut by 2 bases, the J end by 0 bases, with 8 bases between. Germline CDR1 is MGHRA and CDR2 is YSYEKL. DNA for the CDR3: TGCGCCAGCAGCCAACCGGGGGACTCCTACAATGAGCAGTTCTTC. As protein: CASSQPGDSYNEQFF.

The gene calls are TRBV6-2 or TRBV6-3 and TRBJ2-5; 13 bases agree with TRBD2. Germline CDR1 MNHEY, CDR2 SVGEGT. Trimming at V came to 6 bases and at J to 5 bases, leaving 9 bases not matched to a gene. This CDR3 region has 16 residues. The CDR3: CASSRRTSGSLETQYF. CDR3 DNA sequence: TGTGCCAGCAGCCGCCGGACTAGCGGGAGTCTGGAGACCCAGTACTTC.

This clonotype was detected ten times or more. The CDR3 sequence: CASSWDRAPRKYF. DNA for the CDR3: TGTGCCAGCAGCTGGGACAGGGCCCCGCGCAAGTATTTT. This chain connects TRBV28 to TRBJ2-3, with 9 nucleotides matching TRBD1. J was trimmed by 13 bases and V by 6 bases; bases with no gene match: 11. The CDR3 spans 13 residues. Germline lookup yields CDR1 MDHEN and CDR2 SYDVKM.

V is TRBV15 and J is TRBJ1-6, with TRBD1 matching 7 bases. With 1 base clipped from V and 6 bases from J, the junction kept 3 bases outside the gene matches. Germline-derived CDR1 and CDR2 are LNHNV and YYDKDF (reference sequence). This CDR3 region has 15 residues. The CDR3 bases are TGTGCCACCAGCAGAGGGACAGGCATTAATTCACCCCTCCACTTT. Its protein product is CATSRGTGINSPLHF.

This chain joins TRBV7-9 and TRBJ2-1; D is tentatively TRBD1 or TRBD2 (5 bases each). The CDR3 runs to 18 residues. CDR1 and CDR2 from the germline V gene are SEHNR and FQNEAQ (reference sequence). V was trimmed by 5 bases and J by 0 bases, leaving 20 bases between them. As DNA, the CDR3 is TGTGCCAGCAGCACTGGGACCGCCATCAGCGGCTCCTACAATGAGCAGTTCTTC. Protein product: CASSTGTAISGSYNEQFF.

The J gene is TRBJ2-3, the V gene TRBV15; TRBD2 matches at 9 bases. The V and J ends lost 3 bases and 3 bases, in that order; junction bases with no gene match: 19. The CDR3 has 20 residues. Germline loops: CDR1 LNHNV, CDR2 YYDKDF (reference sequence). In nucleotides, the CDR3 is TGTGCCACCAGCAGGGGGACCGTGGATATAGCGGGAGTCTATACAGATACGCAGTATTTT. It is translated as CATSRGTVDIAGVYTDTQYF.

V and J are TRBV2 and TRBJ2-5; 13 bases map to TRBD2. The J segment lost 4 bases and the V segment lost 4 bases, leaving 3 bases of the junction unmatched. CDR1 and CDR2 from the germline V gene are SNHLY and FYNNEI. The CDR3 sequence is 15 residues long. As DNA, the CDR3 is TGTGCCAGCAGTGCAAGACTAGCGGGAGGAGAGACCCAGTACTTC. Protein product: CASSARLAGGETQYF.

As regards this clonotype: At one end, the junction sequence differs from germline, possibly due to a read error. V gene TRBV7-9 combines with J gene TRBJ2-1; 8 bases line up with TRBD2. In germline, CDR1 is SEHNR, CDR2 FQNEAQ (reference sequence). The length of the CDR3 is 14 residues. The CDR3 DNA reads as TGTGCCAGCAGCCCTACTAGCGGATACAATGGGCAGTTCTTC. Amino acid sequence: CASSPTSGYNGQFF.

The rearrangement joins TRBV19 to TRBJ1-5; D unresolved. The CDR3 runs to 14 residues. V was pared by 4 bases and J by 0 bases, with 7 bases between. Germline V gene sequence: CDR1 LNHDA, CDR2 SQIVND (reference sequence). CDR3 loop: CASSTQNSNQPQHF. CDR3 in DNA: TGTGCCAGTAGTACGCAGAATAGCAATCAGCCCCAGCATTTT.